Shown below are 21 T cell receptor beta chains from a single sample sequenced in a study of blood T cells in healthy people across ages. Through a sample-barcoded 5' primer and a J-beta primer mix, a second PCR was run for roughly 6 to 12 cycles. TCRdb re-analysed the 5' RACE reads in MiXCR, keeping a single row per CDR3 protein. The profile shows about 760,000 distinct CDR3 sequences, roughly 25% of them singletons. In addition, the sample was reused for a study of T cells of mothers and their children.

Material: blood. Every receptor here comes from a boy aged 10-17 years in good health.

This clonotype came up a few times. V is TRBV12-5 and J is TRBJ1-2, with D tentatively TRBD1 (6 bases). The CDR3 has 13 amino acids. The germline V gene encodes CDR1 LGHNT and CDR2 FRNRAP. V was cut by 7 bases and J by 4 bases, with 13 bases left in between. The CDR3 nucleotides are TGTGCTAGTGCCTGGGGGGGGCCCTATGGCTACACCTTC. Its protein product is CASAWGGPYGYTF. The full variable domain, completed using reference TRBV12-5 and TRBJ1-2, is DARVTQTPRHKVTEMGQEVTMRCQPILGHNTVFWYRQTMMQGLELLAYFRNRAPLDDSGMPKDRFSAEMPDATLATLKIQPSEPRDSAVYFCASAWGGPYGYTFGSGTRLTVV.

This chain links TRBV12-3 or TRBV12-4 with TRBJ2-5; perhaps TRBD1 as D (6 bases). The J call is uncertain, as TRBJ2-7 better fits the DNA end. This CDR3 comprises 13 residues. The CDR3, as DNA: TGTGCCAGCAGTTTTAACAGGGTAAACGAGCAGTACTTC. Translating it yields CASSFNRVNEQYF.

This clonotype was seen a few times. V is TRBV4-3 and J is TRBJ2-7; 9 nucleotides line up with TRBD2. The germline gives CDR1 LGHNA, CDR2 YSLEER. V trimming: 1 base; J trimming: 3 bases; junction bases outside the gene matches: 4. The CDR3 totals 15 residues. For the CDR3, the DNA is TGCGCCAGCAGCCAAGGTCTAGCGGGGTACTACGAGCAGTACTTC. Amino acid sequence: CASSQGLAGYYEQYF.

There are a few counts of this clonotype. In DNA form, the CDR3 reads TGTGCCAGCAGCTTCGGGGGGGAGACTGAAGCTTTCTTT. Translated, it gives CASSFGGETEAFF. This chain links TRBV5-5 with TRBJ1-1; perhaps TRBD1 as D (5 bases). CDR3 size: 13 residues. Trimming took off 2 bases at V and 5 bases at J, with 10 bases between the two ends. Germline-derived CDR1 and CDR2 are SGHKS and YYEKEE (reference sequence).

The chain is built from TRBV7-2 and TRBJ2-3; D unresolved. V was trimmed by 4 bases and J by 2 bases, leaving 10 bases between them. In germline, CDR1 is SGHTA, CDR2 FQGNSA. This CDR3 comprises 14 residues. The CDR3 DNA sequence: TGTGCCAGCAGCTCCCTGCCCTCCACAGATACGCAGTATTTT. It yields the protein CASSSLPSTDTQYF.

The chain joins TRBV10-3 to TRBJ2-1; no clear D. Germline-derived CDR1 and CDR2 are ENHRY and SYGVKD. This CDR3 region has 17 residues. V was pared by 2 bases and J by 8 bases, with 22 bases between. CDR3 amino acids: CAISESRATQLDDEQFF. The CDR3 DNA follows: TGTGCCATCAGTGAGAGTAGGGCGACTCAACTCGATGATGAGCAGTTCTTC.

In this sample, this clonotype turned up a few times. The rearrangement links TRBV20-1 to TRBJ1-4; D might be TRBD1 (6 bases). The CDR3 length is 16 residues. CDR1 is DFQATT, CDR2 SNEGSKA, per germline (reference sequence). V was shortened by 0 bases and J by 6 bases, with 17 bases between the two germline ends. CDR3 sequence reads: CSARDVVTGFYEKLFF. The CDR3 nucleotides read TGCAGTGCTAGAGATGTGGTCACAGGGTTCTATGAAAAACTGTTTTTT.

J is TRBJ2-5 and V is TRBV5-6; D is perhaps TRBD1 (5 bases). The CDR3 contains 14 residues. Germline V gene lookup returns CDR1 SGHDT and CDR2 YYEEEE. Trimming removed 2 bases at V and 4 bases at J, with 12 bases between. The CDR3 sequence: CASSFYAGIETQYF. DNA of the CDR3: TGTGCCAGCAGCTTTTACGCAGGGATAGAGACCCAGTACTTC.

This clonotype has only a few counts. The chain employs TRBV7-8 and TRBJ2-5; 11 bases align to TRBD2. The J call may be mistaken, given a closer DNA end match to TRBJ2-1. Germline CDR1 SGHVS, CDR2 FQNEAQ. The CDR3 extends over 14 amino acids. CDR3 sequence reads: CASTSLAGDNEQFF. The CDR3 DNA follows: TGTGCCAGCACGTCACTAGCGGGAGATAATGAGCAGTTCTTC.

V usage is TRBV3-1 and J usage is TRBJ2-7; 10 bases agree with TRBD2. Trimming at V came to 6 bases and at J to 5 bases, leaving 10 bases not matched to a gene. The CDR3 consists of 15 residues. The germline V gene has CDR1 LGHDT and CDR2 YNNKEL (reference sequence). The CDR3 loop is CASRKSSGSTDEQYF. The CDR3 DNA follows: TGTGCCAGCAGAAAATCTAGCGGGAGTACCGACGAGCAGTACTTC.

This clonotype was seen a few times. The chain couples TRBV6-2 or TRBV6-3 to TRBJ2-1; 9 nucleotides match TRBD2. The CDR3 has 15 residues. From germline, CDR1 is MNHEY and CDR2 SVGEGT. V was pared by 0 bases and J by 5 bases, with 2 bases of the junction left unmatched. Here the CDR3 DNA reads TGTGCCAGCAGTTACTCGACTAGCGGCCACAATGAGCAGTTCTTC. Residues: CASSYSTSGHNEQFF.

The chain recombines TRBV29-1 with TRBJ2-5; D unresolved. TRBJ2-1 matches the DNA end more closely, so the J call is doubtful. Per germline, CDR1 SQVTM and CDR2 ANQGSEA. The CDR3 has 12 amino acids. CDR3 residues: CSVEVSPYEQFF. The CDR3 nucleotides are TGCAGCGTTGAGGTTAGTCCCTATGAGCAGTTCTTC.

This clonotype was counted between two and nine times. The chain links TRBV9 to TRBJ1-1, with TRBD1 matching over 8 bases. V lost 4 bases, J lost 7 bases, and 18 bases stayed unmatched. This CDR3 region has 17 residues. The germline V gene encodes CDR1 SGDLS and CDR2 YYNGEE. The CDR3 DNA is TGTGCCAGCAGCCCCCCCTCGGCAGGGGGCTCTGGTGGTGAAGCTTTCTTT. Protein sequence: CASSPPSAGGSGGEAFF.

This clonotype occurred a few times. This chain joins TRBV10-3 and TRBJ2-5; D gene unclear. Trimming pared 4 bases from V and 5 bases from J, leaving 11 bases between. The length of the CDR3 is 13 residues. CDR1 is ENHRY, CDR2 SYGVKD, per germline. CDR3 in amino acids: CAISATDGETQYF. The CDR3 nucleotides read TGTGCCATCAGTGCGACGGATGGGGAGACCCAGTACTTC.

The V and J genes are TRBV6-5 and TRBJ2-2, with D tentatively TRBD1 or TRBD2 (5 bases each). CDR3 size: 13 residues. Germline V gene lookup returns CDR1 MNHEY and CDR2 SVGAGI. V was clipped by 10 bases and J by 4 bases, with 13 bases between them. The CDR3 sequence: CATQRGATGELFF. CDR3 DNA: TGTGCCACCCAGAGGGGTGCCACCGGGGAGCTGTTTTTT.

This clonotype showed up just a few times. The V and J genes are TRBV6-5 and TRBJ1-6; D not certain. Germline-derived CDR1 and CDR2 are MNHEY and SVGAGI. Trimming shortened V by 0 bases and J by 5 bases, and 17 bases separated the two germline ends. This CDR3 contains 18 residues. CDR3 sequence (DNA): TGTGCCAGCAGTTACTCGTATGCAGATAAGGGCCATAATTCACCCCTCCACTTT. Protein product: CASSYSYADKGHNSPLHF.

This clonotype was counted a few times. One end of the junction fails to match germline, which may point to a read error. V is TRBV5-5 and J is TRBJ2-1, with a weak D call TRBD1 (5 bases). The J call is in doubt because the DNA end fits TRBJ2-5 better. Looked up from germline, CDR1 is SGHKS and CDR2 is YYEKEE (reference sequence). This CDR3 is 15 amino acids long. The CDR3 DNA follows: TGTGCCAGCAGCCCTCTGACAGCTACCCAAGAGGCCCAGTACTTC. Translated: CASSPLTATQEAQYF.

This chain uses TRBV6-1 with TRBJ1-1; TRBD1 matches at 10 bases. Trimming removed 6 bases from V and 3 bases from J; junction bases left unmatched: 7. The CDR3 has 15 residues. Germline V CDR1 and CDR2: MNHNS, SASEGT. The CDR3 here is CASRDSDRGYTEAFF. Written as DNA, the CDR3 is TGTGCCAGCAGAGATTCGGACAGGGGGTACACTGAAGCTTTCTTT.

This sequence joins TRBV4-3 and TRBJ2-5; D gene uncertain. V dropped 4 bases and J dropped 0 bases, with 18 bases sitting between them. This CDR3 is built from 17 residues. Germline V lookup: CDR1 LGHNA, CDR2 YSLEER. CDR3 residues: CASSRQDGPGHQETQYF. The CDR3 bases are TGCGCCAGCAGCCGACAAGACGGGCCCGGTCACCAAGAGACCCAGTACTTC.

The J gene is TRBJ2-1, the V gene TRBV20-1; possible D gene TRBD1, 5 bases. The CDR3 loop spans 16 amino acids. CDR1 is DFQATT, CDR2 SNEGSKA, per germline (reference sequence). V shed 1 base and J shed 4 bases, with 17 bases lying between them. The CDR3: CSARVRTTLLYNEQFF. The CDR3 nucleotides read TGCAGTGCTAGAGTGCGGACAACGCTTCTTTACAATGAGCAGTTCTTC.

This rearrangement joins TRBV7-9 to TRBJ2-1, with 9 bases fitting TRBD2. Germline V CDR1 and CDR2: SEHNR, FQNEAQ (reference sequence). V lost 6 bases, J lost 2 bases, and 5 bases stayed unmatched. The CDR3 length is 15 residues. The CDR3 bases are TGTGCCAGCAGTAGGGGCGGGGGGGCCTACAATGAGCAGTTCTTC. Translation gives CASSRGGGAYNEQFF.